This T cell receptor beta chain was captured in a study of naive and memory T cell subsets. Blood and skin TCR RNA was reverse transcribed with alpha and beta constant primers. Amplification of ligated cDNA took four PCR rounds with SP2 and nested alpha and beta constant primers. TCRdb re-derived calls from the 5' RACE reads in MiXCR, one entry per CDR3 protein. This sample carries tens of thousands of distinct CDR3 sequences, 4% to 4.5% of them seen once, and the ten largest clones take 7% to 10%. Whole-blood samples were roughly 2.7 ml of peripheral blood from healthy adult volunteers. An oligonucleotide containing a UMI was ligated to the 3' end of TCR cDNA. Reverse transcription used DNase-treated unsorted total RNA, aiming for roughly 1 to 1,100 ng. Findings and limits, study-wide: TCR transcript changes with activation or differentiation may affect this RNA method.

This clonotype was counted at least ten times. What it binds is unknown. The J segment lost 4 bases and the V segment lost 6 bases, leaving 2 bases of the junction unmatched. The CDR3 covers 12 residues. V usage is TRBV12-3 or TRBV12-4 and J usage is TRBJ2-7; 8 bases are a match to TRBD1. The TCR sequence derives from a male donor in good health. In DNA form, the CDR3 reads TGTGCCAGCAGAGGACAGGGATACGAGCAGTACTTC. This encodes CASRGQGYEQYF.